This T cell receptor (beta chain) was profiled in a study of T cell responses to AZD1222 COVID-19 vaccine. Study-level results: Researchers took repertoire samples only after the peak T cell response had come.

TCRdb keeps only in-frame clones here, not all; method: immunoSEQ multiplex PCR. The data show approximately 180,000 clones, 85% to 90% seen once. Points on this clone: No antigen is known for it.

CDR3 length: 15 amino acids. Source: peripheral blood, taken 28 days after the second AZD1222 dose. V and J are TRBV21-1 and TRBJ2-5; TRBD2 reflects the table's D call only, with no check against the DNA. TRBV21-1 is noted as a pseudogene. The TCR was taken from an adult who received the AZD1222 COVID-19 vaccine. The CDR3 DNA reads as TGTGCCAGCAGCATCCTTTCGGGACTCCAAGAGACCCAGTACTTC. Amino acid sequence: CASSILSGLQETQYF.